These 5 T cell receptor beta chains came from one sample sequenced in a study of cytomegalovirus exposure and HLA in healthy donors. The PCR was carried out with 60 Vbeta primers and 13 Jbeta primers. The assay was immunoSEQ multiplex PCR, and TCRdb's table has in-frame clones only and misses some. The data contain roughly 100,000 clones, roughly 13% of them singletons. Sequencing used PBMCs. The receptor set was obtained from a middle-aged man in good health and CMV-seropositive.

This clone was counted a few times. The rearrangement links TRBV5-1 to TRBJ2-1; 14 nucleotides line up with TRBD2. Germline loops: CDR1 SGHRS, CDR2 YFSETQ. J was trimmed by 7 bases and V by 7 bases; bases with no gene match: 13. This CDR3 spans 17 amino acids. The CDR3 reads CASSQIGTSGSGNEQFF. The DNA of the CDR3 is TGCGCCAGCTCTCAAATTGGGACTAGCGGGAGTGGGAATGAGCAGTTCTTC. The full variable domain, its missing parts supplied by reference TRBV5-1 and TRBJ2-1, is KAGVTQTPRYLIKTRGQQVTLSCSPISGHRSVSWYQQTPGQGLQFLFEYFSETQRNKGNFPGRFSGRQFSNSRSEMNVSTLELGDSALYLCASSQIGTSGSGNEQFFGPGTRLTVL.

V gene TRBV27 combines with J gene TRBJ2-7; 7 nucleotides match TRBD1. Germline V gene data show CDR1 as MNHEY and CDR2 as SMNVEV (reference sequence). This CDR3 spans 15 amino acids. V shed 4 bases and J 4 bases; nucleotides not matched to a gene: 10. The CDR3 region is CASSWTGQEIYEQYF. The CDR3 DNA is TGTGCCAGCAGTTGGACCGGACAGGAAATATACGAGCAGTACTTC.

This clone was detected only a few times. The V call is TRBV4-3, the J call TRBJ1-1; no definite D call. CDR1 is LGHNA, CDR2 YSLEER, per germline. V was clipped by 1 base and J by 7 bases, with 10 bases between them. The CDR3 is made up of 13 amino acids. The CDR3 reads CASSQAYINEAFF. CDR3 nucleotides: TGCGCCAGCAGCCAAGCTTACATAAATGAAGCTTTCTTT.

This clone was detected a few times. V and J are TRBV7-9 and TRBJ1-1; D is uncertain. The CDR3 contains 13 residues. V was pared by 8 bases and J by 5 bases, with 15 bases between. Germline CDR1 and CDR2: SEHNR and FQNEAQ (reference sequence). This CDR3 reads CASRGGVRTEAFF. In nucleotides, the CDR3 is TGTGCCAGCCGCGGAGGTGTAAGGACTGAAGCTTTCTTT. The whole variable domain, remainder taken from reference TRBV7-9 and TRBJ1-1, is DTGVSQNPRHKITKRGQNVTFRCDPISEHNRLYWYRQTLGQGPEFLTYFQNEAQLEKSRLLSDRFSAERPKGSFSTLEIQRTEQGDSAMYLCASRGGVRTEAFFGQGTRLTVV.

This clone showed up just a few times. This chain uses TRBV9 with TRBJ2-3, with 7 nucleotides matching TRBD2. CDR3 length equals 15 residues. The germline gives CDR1 SGDLS, CDR2 YYNGEE. V lost 0 bases and J lost 4; bases outside the gene matches: 5. The CDR3 here is CASSVEAGAPDTQYF. CDR3 nucleotides: TGTGCCAGCAGCGTAGAGGCGGGAGCCCCAGATACGCAGTATTTT.